The 15 T cell receptor beta chains presented below share a single source sample, sequenced in a study of OX40 agonist ivuxolimab in advanced cancers. Generated by immunoSEQ multiplex PCR, the TCRdb table keeps only in-frame clones and is missing some. The data show 75,000 to 95,000 clones, 92% seen once. The sample in question was CD4+ or CD8+ T cells sorted from blood, obtained in a trial of the OX40 agonist ivuxolimab. The source of these receptors is an adult with an advanced solid tumor such as melanoma, head and neck, liver or kidney cancer.

The chain's CDR3 is CASSIRIWGEAFF. For the CDR3, the DNA is TGTGCCAGTAGTATCAGGATTTGGGGTGAAGCTTTCTTT. The V gene is TRBV19, the J gene TRBJ1-1; D uncertain. The CDR3 loop spans 13 amino acids. Germline CDR1 and CDR2: LNHDA and SQIVND (reference sequence). The V and J ends lost 3 bases and 7 bases respectively, with 12 bases between them.

This chain joins TRBV10-3 and TRBJ2-5; 8 bases fit TRBD1. Germline lookup yields CDR1 ENHRY and CDR2 SYGVKD. The CDR3 has 14 residues. After removal of 5 bases from V and 1 base from J, the junction contained 3 bases not matched to a gene. CDR3 amino acids: CAISPTGGQETQYF. CDR3 sequence (DNA): TGTGCCATCAGTCCAACAGGGGGCCAAGAGACCCAGTACTTC.

The chain couples TRBV7-8 to TRBJ1-5; the D gene is possibly TRBD1 (5 bases). CDR3 size: 15 residues. Germline assignment: CDR1 SGHVS and CDR2 FQNEAQ. With 3 bases removed from V and 0 bases from J, the gap between germline ends came to 9 bases. For the CDR3, the DNA is TGTGCCAGCAGCTTGACAGAGAATAGCAATCAGCCCCAGCATTTT. It encodes CASSLTENSNQPQHF.

The chain uses TRBV6-1 and TRBJ2-7, with D possibly matching TRBD2 (6 bases). The CDR3 length is 14 residues. Germline CDR1 and CDR2: MNHNS and SASEGT. Trimming left V 8 bases short and J 0 bases short, with 14 bases between. The DNA for the CDR3 is TGTGCCAGCTCGGAGACTAGGCCCTCCTACGAGCAGTACTTC. Translating gives CASSETRPSYEQYF.

The chain uses TRBV15 and TRBJ1-1, with 7 bases that match TRBD1. Trimming cost V 0 bases and J 1 base; bases outside gene matches: 2. CDR3 length: 15 amino acids. Looked up from germline, CDR1 is LNHNV and CDR2 is YYDKDF (reference sequence). The CDR3 DNA sequence: TGTGCCACCAGCAGAGATTCAGGGGGGAACACTGAAGCTTTCTTT. Its protein is CATSRDSGGNTEAFF.

The chain combines TRBV7-8 with TRBJ2-3; D gene uncertain. Per germline, CDR1 SGHVS and CDR2 FQNEAQ. V gave up 1 base and J gave up 1 base, with 6 bases separating them. This CDR3 region has 14 residues. CDR3 protein: CASSLDSRTDTQYF. CDR3 sequence (DNA): TGTGCCAGCAGCTTAGATAGCCGCACAGATACGCAGTATTTT. The complete variable domain, with remaining parts taken from reference TRBV7-8 and TRBJ2-3, reads GAGVSQSPRYKVAKRGQDVALRCDPISGHVSLFWYQQALGQGPEFLTYFQNEAQLDKSGLPSDRFFAERPEGSVSTLKIQRTQQEDSAVYLCASSLDSRTDTQYFGPGTRLTVL.

This sequence joins TRBV4-1 and TRBJ1-5, with 7 nucleotides matching TRBD1. With 1 base clipped from V and 1 base from J, the junction kept 4 bases outside the gene matches. Germline values: CDR1 MGHRA, CDR2 YSYEKL. This CDR3 is 16 amino acids long. This chain's CDR3 is CASSQADRASNQPQHF. CDR3 DNA: TGCGCCAGCAGCCAAGCTGACAGGGCGAGCAATCAGCCCCAGCATTTT.

The CDR3 DNA follows: TGTGCCAGCAGCCCCAGACAGGGGGTAGGGGGTCAGCCCCAGCATTTT. Protein: CASSPRQGVGGQPQHF. The chain employs TRBV7-8 and TRBJ1-5, with 9 bases aligning to TRBD1. Trimming at V came to 5 bases and at J to 6 bases, leaving 11 bases not matched to a gene. This CDR3 has 16 amino acids. CDR1 is SGHVS and CDR2 is FQNEAQ in the germline V gene.

The J gene is TRBJ2-7, the V gene TRBV11-2; D uncertain. This CDR3 spans 15 amino acids. Germline V gene data show CDR1 as SGHAT and CDR2 as FQNNGV. Trimming removed 1 base from V and 0 bases from J, with 10 bases in between. CDR3 bases: TGTGCCAGCAGCTTAGCACAGCCGAGCTCCTACGAGCAGTACTTC. Amino acids: CASSLAQPSSYEQYF. Filled out from reference TRBV11-2 and TRBJ2-7, the complete variable domain reads EAGVAQSPRYKIIEKRQSVAFWCNPISGHATLYWYQQILGQGPKLLIQFQNNGVVDDSQLPKDRFSAERLKGVDSTLKIQPAKLEDSAVYLCASSLAQPSSYEQYFGPGTRLTVT.

The chain employs TRBV19 and TRBJ1-2; 9 bases map to TRBD1. This CDR3 has 14 residues. Germline V CDR1 and CDR2: LNHDA, SQIVND (reference sequence). J lost 3 bases, V lost 4 bases, and 3 bases had no gene match. As DNA, the CDR3 is TGTGCCAGTAGTAGAGGGGACAGGGACTATGGCTACACCTTC. Its translation: CASSRGDRDYGYTF.

The genes are TRBV30 and TRBJ2-7; TRBD1 might be the D (5 bases). The V gene lost 0 bases and the J gene lost 5 bases, with 17 bases spanning the gap. Germline V lookup: CDR1 GTSNPN, CDR2 SVGIG (reference sequence). There are 15 residues in the CDR3. The CDR3 region has the DNA TGTGCCTGGAGTGTCCGCTCGACAGCCCGGGACGAGCAGTACTTC. This encodes CAWSVRSTARDEQYF.

This rearrangement joins TRBV9 to TRBJ2-7; 8 nucleotides match TRBD2. The germline CDR1 and CDR2 sequences are SGDLS and YYNGEE. The V gene end was trimmed by 4 bases and the J gene end by 5 bases; junction bases not matched to a gene: 17. The CDR3 is 17 amino acids. The CDR3 region has the DNA TGTGCCAGCAGCCTATCACGGGGGGGCCGATTAGTTGACGAGCAGTACTTC. Translation gives CASSLSRGGRLVDEQYF.

The V and J genes are TRBV19 and TRBJ1-4; D is possibly TRBD1 (6 bases). The CDR3 spans 16 residues. V was pared by 8 bases and J by 5 bases, with 21 bases between. CDR1 and CDR2 (germline): LNHDA, SQIVND (reference sequence). The CDR3 DNA sequence: TGTGCCAGTTCCTGGGGGGCAGGGGTGAAGAATGAAAAACTGTTTTTT. It codes for CASSWGAGVKNEKLFF.

The V and J genes are TRBV7-9 and TRBJ2-7, with D perhaps given as TRBD1 or TRBD2 (5 bases each). The CDR3 sequence is 15 residues long. Germline V gene lookup returns CDR1 SEHNR and CDR2 FQNEAQ (reference sequence). The V and J ends lost 5 bases and 2 bases respectively, with 16 bases between them. The DNA of the CDR3 is TGTGCCAGCAGCCAAGATGGGACGGTAACCTACGAGCAGTACTTC. Translation: CASSQDGTVTYEQYF.

The V gene is TRBV5-1, the J gene TRBJ2-7; D might be TRBD2 (5 bases). The V gene lost 0 bases and the J gene lost 3 bases, with 13 bases spanning the gap. Per the germline V gene, CDR1 is SGHRS and CDR2 is YFSETQ. This CDR3 is 15 amino acids long. CDR3 in DNA: TGCGCCAGCAGCTTGGTGAGGACGGGAAACTACGAGCAGTACTTC. As protein: CASSLVRTGNYEQYF.